These 7 T cell receptor beta chains were all obtained from the same sample, sequenced in a study of identifying expanded T cells in peripheral blood. Sequencing used immunoSEQ multiplex PCR; TCRdb keeps in-frame clones, though not all of them. The table lists about 85,000 clones, 88% of them singletons. The sequenced sample consisted of blood. The source of these receptors is a person aged 18-69 years in good health.

The rearrangement joins TRBV25-1 to TRBJ2-2; no reliable D call. Trimming removed 2 bases from V and 3 bases from J, with 4 bases in between. Germline V gene lookup returns CDR1 MGHDK and CDR2 SYGVNS. The CDR3 contains 13 residues. The CDR3 here is CASSEDYTGELFF. Here the CDR3 DNA reads TGTGCCAGCAGTGAAGACTACACCGGGGAGCTGTTTTTT.

The rearrangement joins TRBV7-9 to TRBJ2-5; perhaps TRBD1 as D (5 bases). Trimming removed 1 base at V and 4 bases at J, with 7 bases between. The germline V gene has CDR1 SEHNR and CDR2 FQNEAQ (reference sequence). CDR3 length: 13 amino acids. The CDR3 loop is CASSLVQGETQYF. The DNA for the CDR3 is TGTGCCAGCAGCTTAGTCCAGGGAGAGACCCAGTACTTC.

This clone was counted a few times. The chain joins TRBV27 to TRBJ2-7; D is unclear. Trimming removed 2 bases from V and 2 bases from J, with 10 bases in between. The germline gives CDR1 MNHEY, CDR2 SMNVEV (reference sequence). The CDR3 is 14 residues long. The CDR3 bases are TGTGCCAGCAGTTTACGTCCGGTCGCCTACGAGCAGTACTTC. This translates into CASSLRPVAYEQYF.

V gene TRBV6-1 combines with J gene TRBJ1-4, with unresolved D. The V end was cut by 3 bases, the J end by 8 bases, with 16 bases between. The CDR3 is 15 residues long. Per germline, CDR1 MNHNS and CDR2 SASEGT. CDR3: CASSDWARSWEKLFF. The DNA for the CDR3 is TGTGCCAGCAGTGACTGGGCCCGGAGCTGGGAAAAACTGTTTTTT.

V gene TRBV25-1 combines with J gene TRBJ2-2; 7 bases map to TRBD1. The germline V gene has CDR1 MGHDK and CDR2 SYGVNS. This CDR3 region has 13 residues. V trimming: 6 bases; J trimming: 6 bases; junction bases outside the gene matches: 4. CDR3 amino acids: CASSSQGAGELFF. The CDR3 bases are TGTGCCAGCAGCTCTCAGGGGGCCGGGGAGCTGTTTTTT.

The V and J genes are TRBV5-6 and TRBJ2-7; 9 positions match TRBD1. CDR3 length: 14 residues. V dropped 6 bases and J dropped 3; count of bases not matched to a gene: 7. CDR1 SGHDT and CDR2 YYEEEE come from the germline V gene. The CDR3 DNA sequence: TGTGCCAGCACCGCACAGGGGGCGGTCTACGAGCAGTACTTC. It yields the protein CASTAQGAVYEQYF.

The chain recombines TRBV11-2 with TRBJ1-6; D remains unclear. CDR1 is SGHAT and CDR2 is FQNNGV in the germline V gene. CDR3 size: 14 residues. Trimming took off 1 base at V and 11 bases at J, with 12 bases between the two ends. CDR3 DNA sequence: TGTGCCAGCAGCTTAGGAGTACCTGGGACACCCCTCCACTTT. This codes for CASSLGVPGTPLHF.